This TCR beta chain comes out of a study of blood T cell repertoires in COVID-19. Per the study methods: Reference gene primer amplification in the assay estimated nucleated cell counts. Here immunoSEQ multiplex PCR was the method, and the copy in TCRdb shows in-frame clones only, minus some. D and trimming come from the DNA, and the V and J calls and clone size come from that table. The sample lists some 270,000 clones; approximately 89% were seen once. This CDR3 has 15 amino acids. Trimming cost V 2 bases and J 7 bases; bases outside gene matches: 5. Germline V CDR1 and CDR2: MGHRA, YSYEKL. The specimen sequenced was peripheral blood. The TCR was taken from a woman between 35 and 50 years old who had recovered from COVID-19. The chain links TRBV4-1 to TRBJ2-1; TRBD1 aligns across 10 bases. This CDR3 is CASSQPRDRGNEQFF. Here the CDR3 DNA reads TGCGCCAGCAGCCAACCCCGGGACAGGGGAAATGAGCAGTTCTTC.